The clone carrying this T cell receptor (beta chain) was recorded at least ten times. As yet, its antigen is unknown. Germline loops: CDR1 SNHLY, CDR2 FYNNEI. V lost 8 bases, J lost 3 bases, and 10 bases lay in between. CDR3 length: 12 residues. This sample was taken from a study of regulatory T cells in long-lasting Graves disease. Findings and limits, study-wide: Persistent disease was characterized by preferential usage of TRBV28, TRBJ1-2 and TRBJ2-5.

Time point specified: newly diagnosed GD, antithyroid drugs for less than 3 months. Isolated PBMC RNA provided the starting material for the TCR library. Building of the TCR beta libraries involved iRepertoire HTBI primers and Arm-PCR of CDR3 regions. Per the authors' pipeline: The samples included 62 TRBV and under 15 TRBJ segments. TCRdb processed the multiplex PCR reads anew with MiXCR; each CDR3 protein has one entry. These V and J calls derive from TCRdb rather than the authors' analysis. The table includes some 560,000 distinct CDR3 sequences, about 15% detected once. The same sample was also studied in work on T cells in Graves' hyperthyroidism and ophthalmopathy. That study adds: Stability of Graves' hyperthyroidism was defined as absent ophthalmopathy progression within 18 months. Blood also carried most thyroid clonotypes expanded above 0.001.

This chain links TRBV2 with TRBJ1-1, with D possibly TRBD1 on 6 matching bases. The sequencing used peripheral blood mononuclear cells (PBMCs), collected at new diagnosis, from a patient treated with antithyroid drugs. This receptor was taken from a woman aged 35-65 years with Graves disease. CDR3 region: CASQQGYTEAFF. The CDR3 region has the DNA TGTGCCAGCCAACAGGGATACACTGAAGCTTTCTTT.